The 3 T cell receptor beta chains below were found in one sample sequenced in a study of tumor and adjacent non-tumor tissue in lung cancer. RNA was extracted from bulk tissue without any cell sorting. The normal lung tissue was taken more than 3 cm from the tumor edge. A modified ARM-PCR protocol with three rounds of nested PCR amplified TCRbeta. From the multiplex PCR reads, TCRdb called clonotypes with MiXCR, one entry per CDR3 protein. The table shows around 74,000 distinct CDR3 sequences, with around two thirds occurring only once. What was sequenced was distant non-tumor lung tissue. These receptors came from a woman aged 50 to 65 with non-small cell lung cancer.

This clonotype occurred once. One junction end disagrees with the germline gene, perhaps due to a read error. This chain connects TRBV10-3 to TRBJ2-7; D is perhaps TRBD1 (5 bases). Germline V lookup: CDR1 ENHRY, CDR2 SYGVKD. This CDR3 has 16 amino acids. The CDR3 protein is CAISGNQGSPTYEEYF. The CDR3 DNA reads TGTGCCATCAGTGGTAACCAGGGTAGTCCGACTTACGAGGAGTACTTC.

With regard to this clonotype: In this CDR3 the conserved last residue, phenylalanine or tryptophan, is missing, so a read error is likely. The DNA is left out, because the CDR3 cannot be placed on it with certainty; the CDR3 is given as TCRdb lists it. The rearrangement links TRBV11-2 to TRBJ2-7; the table calls TRBD2, which could not be checked here. Looked up from germline, CDR1 is SGHAT and CDR2 is FQNNGV. The CDR3 is 13 residues long, counting both termini. The CDR3 loop reads CASILAARYEPYL.

Comments on this clonotype: This may be a read error: a much more frequent sequence differs by one nucleotide. The CDR3 sequence is CGGIGRGRRGQETQYF. In DNA form, the CDR3 reads TGCGGTGGGATTGGCAGGGGGCGTCGAGGGCAAGAGACCCAGTACTTC. The chain is built from TRBV20-1 and TRBJ2-5; 8 nucleotides line up with TRBD1. This CDR3 comprises 16 residues. Germline V gives CDR1 DFQATT, CDR2 SNEGSKA (reference sequence).